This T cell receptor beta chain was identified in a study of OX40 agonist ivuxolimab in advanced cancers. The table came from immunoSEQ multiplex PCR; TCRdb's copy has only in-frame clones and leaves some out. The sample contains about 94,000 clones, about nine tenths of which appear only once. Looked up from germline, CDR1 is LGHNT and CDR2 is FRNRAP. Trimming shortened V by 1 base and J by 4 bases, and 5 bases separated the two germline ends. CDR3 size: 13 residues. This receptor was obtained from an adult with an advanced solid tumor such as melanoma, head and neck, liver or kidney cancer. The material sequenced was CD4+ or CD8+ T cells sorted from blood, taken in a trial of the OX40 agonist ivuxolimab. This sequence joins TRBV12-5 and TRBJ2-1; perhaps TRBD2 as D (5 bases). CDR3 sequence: CASGLGTYNEQFF. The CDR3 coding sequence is TGTGCTAGTGGTTTGGGGACTTACAATGAGCAGTTCTTC.